This TCR beta chain was captured in a study of vaccination effects on CD4 cells after COVID-19. With roughly 9 days of culture completed, CD4+ T cells were isolated. Of the BNT162b2 and mRNA-1273 vaccines, participants received two doses of one or the other. Cultures received IL-2 medium that replaced half the medium on days 3 and 7. Profiled with immunoSEQ multiplex PCR; TCRdb holds only in-frame clones, not every one. Here the sample spans tens of thousands of clones, 70% to 85% being singletons. This clone was picked up a small number of times. Its antigen is undetermined. V gave up 7 bases and J gave up 4 bases, with 16 bases separating them. Germline values: CDR1 SGHTA, CDR2 FQGNSA. The CDR3 is made up of 14 amino acids.

This chain joins TRBV7-2 and TRBJ1-2; D is possibly TRBD1 (5 bases). The input for sequencing was CD4+ T cells from PBMCs cultured without peptide, taken after COVID-19 vaccination. This TCR derives from a human donor who received a COVID-19 vaccine. CDR3 residues: CASNPGGSAYGYTF. The CDR3 DNA reads as TGTGCCAGCAACCCGGGGGGGTCCGCCTATGGCTACACCTTC.